This TCR beta chain originates from a study of blood T cell repertoires in COVID-19. Study details: COVID-19 samples from acute and convalescent phases originated in the United States, Italy and Spain. The analysed material was cDNA or gDNA that came from T cells, B-cell-depleted T cells, or PBMCs.

Seattle patients were enrolled during active infection and followed longitudinally. CDR3 length: 12 amino acids. The V and J ends lost 3 bases and 4 bases respectively, with 6 bases between them. From germline, CDR1 is LGHDT and CDR2 YNNKEL (reference sequence). Original processing notes: It was from reference gene primer amplification that nucleated cell counts were estimated. Sequencing used immunoSEQ multiplex PCR; TCRdb keeps in-frame clones, though not all of them. Clone size and V and J calls were adopted from that table, with D and trimming inferred from the DNA. The data show a few hundred thousand clones, 70% to 85% seen once.

Sequenced input: peripheral blood. The chain recombines TRBV3-1 (or the pseudogene TRBV3-2) with TRBJ2-5; D remains ambiguous. The clonotype was recovered from a human donor with COVID-19, enrolled during active disease. The donor label of this sample is uncertain. The CDR3, as DNA: TGTGCCAGCAGCCACCATCCAGAGACCCAGTACTTC. It specifies CASSHHPETQYF.